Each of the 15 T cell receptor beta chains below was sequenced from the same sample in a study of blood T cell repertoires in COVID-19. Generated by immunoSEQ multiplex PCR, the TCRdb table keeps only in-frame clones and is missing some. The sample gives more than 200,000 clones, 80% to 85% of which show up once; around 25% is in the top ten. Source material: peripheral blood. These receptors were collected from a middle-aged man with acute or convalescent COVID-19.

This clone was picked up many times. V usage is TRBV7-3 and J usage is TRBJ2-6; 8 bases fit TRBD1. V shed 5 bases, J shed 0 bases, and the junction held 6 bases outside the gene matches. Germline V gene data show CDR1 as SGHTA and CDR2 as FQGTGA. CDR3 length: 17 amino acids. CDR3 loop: CASSPGTGFSGANVLTF. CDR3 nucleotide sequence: TGTGCCAGCAGCCCCGGGACAGGATTCTCTGGGGCCAACGTCCTGACTTTC.

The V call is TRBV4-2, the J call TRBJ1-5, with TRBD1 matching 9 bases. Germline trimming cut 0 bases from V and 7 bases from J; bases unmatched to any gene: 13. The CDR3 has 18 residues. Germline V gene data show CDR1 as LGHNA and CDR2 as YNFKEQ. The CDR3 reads CASSQDVGGQGIGQPQHF. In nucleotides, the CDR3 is TGTGCCAGCAGCCAAGATGTGGGAGGACAGGGGATTGGGCAGCCCCAGCATTTT.

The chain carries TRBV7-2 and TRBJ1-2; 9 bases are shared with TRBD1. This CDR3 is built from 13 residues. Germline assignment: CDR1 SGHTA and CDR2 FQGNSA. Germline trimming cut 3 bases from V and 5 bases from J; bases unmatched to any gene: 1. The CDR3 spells CASSFGQGYGYTF. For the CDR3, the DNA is TGTGCCAGCAGCTTTGGACAGGGGTATGGCTACACCTTC.

The CDR3 loop reads CASSRGTNTGELFF. The CDR3 bases are TGTGCCAGCAGCCGAGGGACGAACACCGGGGAGCTGTTTTTT. This rearrangement joins TRBV3-1 (or the pseudogene TRBV3-2) to TRBJ2-2; a possible D gene is TRBD2 (5 bases). Trimming took 4 bases from V and 0 from J, leaving 6 bases between them. The CDR3 loop spans 14 amino acids. Germline CDR1 and CDR2: LGHDT and YNNKEL (reference sequence).

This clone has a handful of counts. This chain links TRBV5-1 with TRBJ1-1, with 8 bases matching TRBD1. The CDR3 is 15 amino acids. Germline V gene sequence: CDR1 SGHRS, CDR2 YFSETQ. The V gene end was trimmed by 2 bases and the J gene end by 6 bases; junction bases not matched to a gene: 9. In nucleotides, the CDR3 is TGCGCCAGCAGCTTACTGGACAGGGCCTATTCTGAAGCTTTCTTT. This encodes CASSLLDRAYSEAFF.

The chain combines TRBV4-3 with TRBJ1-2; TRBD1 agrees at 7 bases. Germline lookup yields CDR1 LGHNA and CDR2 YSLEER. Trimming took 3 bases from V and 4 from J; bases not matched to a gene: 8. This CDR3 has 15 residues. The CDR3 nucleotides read TGCGCCAGCAGCCAGGAAACAGGGGAGCTCTATGGCTACACCTTC. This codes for CASSQETGELYGYTF.

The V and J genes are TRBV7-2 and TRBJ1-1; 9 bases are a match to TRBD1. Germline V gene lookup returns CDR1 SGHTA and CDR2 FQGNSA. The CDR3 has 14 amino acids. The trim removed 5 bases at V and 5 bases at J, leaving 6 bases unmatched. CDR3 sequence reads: CASSALTGGTEAFF. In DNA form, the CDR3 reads TGTGCCAGCAGCGCCTTGACAGGGGGAACTGAAGCTTTCTTT.

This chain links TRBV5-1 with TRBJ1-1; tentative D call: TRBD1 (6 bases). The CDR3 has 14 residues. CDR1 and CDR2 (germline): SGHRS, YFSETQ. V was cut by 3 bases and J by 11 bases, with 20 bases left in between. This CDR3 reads CASSWEQGGLGAFF. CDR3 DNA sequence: TGCGCCAGCAGCTGGGAACAGGGAGGGCTAGGGGCTTTCTTT.

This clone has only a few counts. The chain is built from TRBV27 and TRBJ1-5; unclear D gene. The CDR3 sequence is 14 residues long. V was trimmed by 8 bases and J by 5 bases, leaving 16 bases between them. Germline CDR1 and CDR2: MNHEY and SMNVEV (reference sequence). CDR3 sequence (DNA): TGTGCCAGCCTTTTGAGAGACAATCATCAGCCCCAGCATTTT. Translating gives CASLLRDNHQPQHF.

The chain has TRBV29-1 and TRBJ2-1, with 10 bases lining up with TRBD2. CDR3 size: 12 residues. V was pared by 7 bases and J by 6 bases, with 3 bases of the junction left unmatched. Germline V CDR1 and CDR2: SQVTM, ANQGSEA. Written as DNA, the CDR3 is TGCAGCGCCGGGACTAGCGCCAATGAGCAGTTCTTC. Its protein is CSAGTSANEQFF.

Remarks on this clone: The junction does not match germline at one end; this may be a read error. The CDR3 protein is CASSPTANYGYHF. The DNA of the CDR3 is TGCGCCAGCAGCCCGACCGCTAACTATGGCTATCACTTC. V and J are TRBV4-1 and TRBJ1-2; D unresolved. Germline assignment: CDR1 MGHRA and CDR2 YSYEKL. This CDR3 is built from 13 residues.

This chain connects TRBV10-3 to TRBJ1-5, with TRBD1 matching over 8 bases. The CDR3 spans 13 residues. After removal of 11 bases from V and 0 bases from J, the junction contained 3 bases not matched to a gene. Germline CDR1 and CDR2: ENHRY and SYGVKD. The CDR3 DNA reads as TGTGCCGCGACAGGGGATAGCAATCAGCCCCAGCATTTT. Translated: CAATGDSNQPQHF.

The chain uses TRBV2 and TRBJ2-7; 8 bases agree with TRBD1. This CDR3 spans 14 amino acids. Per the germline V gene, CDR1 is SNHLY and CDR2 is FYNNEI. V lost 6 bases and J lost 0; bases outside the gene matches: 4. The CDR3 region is CASRTGTGSYEQYF. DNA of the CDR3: TGTGCCAGCAGGACCGGGACAGGCTCCTACGAGCAGTACTTC.

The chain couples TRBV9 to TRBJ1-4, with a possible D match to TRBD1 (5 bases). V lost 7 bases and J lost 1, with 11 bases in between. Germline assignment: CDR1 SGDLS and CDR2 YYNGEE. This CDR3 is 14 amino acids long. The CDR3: CASADSLTNEKLFF. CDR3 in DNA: TGTGCCAGCGCCGACAGTTTAACTAATGAAAAACTGTTTTTT.

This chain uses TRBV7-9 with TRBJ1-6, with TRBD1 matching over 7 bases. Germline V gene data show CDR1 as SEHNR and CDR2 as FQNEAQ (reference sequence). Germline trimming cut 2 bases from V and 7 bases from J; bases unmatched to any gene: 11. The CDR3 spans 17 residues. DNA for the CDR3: TGTGCCAGCAGCTTAAATTTTGAGAACAGGGGAAATTCACCCCTCCACTTT. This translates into CASSLNFENRGNSPLHF.